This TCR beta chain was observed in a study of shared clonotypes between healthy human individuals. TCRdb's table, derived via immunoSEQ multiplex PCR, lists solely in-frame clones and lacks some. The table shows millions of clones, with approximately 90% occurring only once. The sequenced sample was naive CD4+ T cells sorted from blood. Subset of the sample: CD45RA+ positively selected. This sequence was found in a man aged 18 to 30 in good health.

CDR3 in DNA: TGCGCCAGCAGCCAAGTCCTGTCCTTCTACGAGCAGTACTTC. As protein: CASSQVLSFYEQYF. The chain joins TRBV4-1 to TRBJ2-7, with no clear D. This CDR3 is built from 14 residues. The V gene lost 1 base and the J gene lost 3 bases, with 10 bases spanning the gap. Looked up from germline, CDR1 is MGHRA and CDR2 is YSYEKL.